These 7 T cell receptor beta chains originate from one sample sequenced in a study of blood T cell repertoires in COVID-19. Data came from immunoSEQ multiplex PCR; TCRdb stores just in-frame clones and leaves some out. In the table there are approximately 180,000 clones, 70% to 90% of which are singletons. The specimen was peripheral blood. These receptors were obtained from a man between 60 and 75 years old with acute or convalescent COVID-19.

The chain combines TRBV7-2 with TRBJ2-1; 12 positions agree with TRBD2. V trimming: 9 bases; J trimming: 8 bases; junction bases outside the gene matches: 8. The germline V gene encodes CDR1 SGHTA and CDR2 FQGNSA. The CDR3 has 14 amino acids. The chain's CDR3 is CASPRLAGVDEQFF. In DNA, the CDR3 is TGTGCCAGTCCCAGACTAGCGGGAGTTGATGAGCAGTTCTTC.

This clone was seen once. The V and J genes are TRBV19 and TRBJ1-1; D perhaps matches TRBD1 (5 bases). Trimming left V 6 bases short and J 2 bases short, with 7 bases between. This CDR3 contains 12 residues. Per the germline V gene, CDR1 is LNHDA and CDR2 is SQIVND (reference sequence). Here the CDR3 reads CASSQGNTEAFF. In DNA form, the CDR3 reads TGTGCCAGTAGCCAGGGAAACACTGAAGCTTTCTTT.

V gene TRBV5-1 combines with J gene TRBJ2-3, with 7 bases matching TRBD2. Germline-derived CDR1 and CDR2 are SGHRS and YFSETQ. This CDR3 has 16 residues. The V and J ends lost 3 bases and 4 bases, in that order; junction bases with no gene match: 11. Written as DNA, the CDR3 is TGCGCCAGCAGCTCTCGGGCTAGCGGACCGGCAGATACGCAGTATTTT. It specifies CASSSRASGPADTQYF.

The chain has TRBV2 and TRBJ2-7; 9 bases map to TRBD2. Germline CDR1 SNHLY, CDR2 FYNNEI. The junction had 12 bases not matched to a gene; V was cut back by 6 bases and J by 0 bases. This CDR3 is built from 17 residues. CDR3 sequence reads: CASSVGALAGSSYEQYF. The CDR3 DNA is TGTGCCAGCAGCGTGGGGGCCCTAGCGGGAAGCTCCTACGAGCAGTACTTC.

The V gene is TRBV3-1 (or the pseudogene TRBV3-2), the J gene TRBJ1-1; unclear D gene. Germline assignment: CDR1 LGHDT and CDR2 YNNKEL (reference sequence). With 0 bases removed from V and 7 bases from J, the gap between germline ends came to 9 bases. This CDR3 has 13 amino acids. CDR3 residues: CASSQDFRGEAFF. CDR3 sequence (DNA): TGTGCCAGCAGCCAAGATTTTCGGGGTGAAGCTTTCTTT.

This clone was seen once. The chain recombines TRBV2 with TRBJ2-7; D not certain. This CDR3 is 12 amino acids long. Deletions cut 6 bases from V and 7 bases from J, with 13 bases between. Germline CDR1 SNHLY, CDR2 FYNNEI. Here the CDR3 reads CASSLVTYEQYF. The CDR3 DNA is TGTGCCAGCAGCCTAGTAACGTATGAGCAGTACTTC.

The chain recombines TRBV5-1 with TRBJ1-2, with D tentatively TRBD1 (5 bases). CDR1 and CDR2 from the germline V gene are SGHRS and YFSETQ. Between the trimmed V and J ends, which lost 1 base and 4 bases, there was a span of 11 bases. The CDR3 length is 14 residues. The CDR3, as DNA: TGCGCCAGCAGCTTGACAGGCGGTAGCTATGGCTACACCTTC. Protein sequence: CASSLTGGSYGYTF.